A single sample gave rise to the 9 T cell receptor beta chains below, sequenced in a study of OX40 agonist ivuxolimab in advanced cancers. This table comes from immunoSEQ multiplex PCR, and its TCRdb copy is limited to in-frame clones, with some not included. The sample lists 25,000 to 35,000 clones, approximately 91% occurring once. Source: CD4+ or CD8+ T cells sorted from blood, taken in a trial of the OX40 agonist ivuxolimab. The receptors were gathered from an adult with an advanced solid tumor such as melanoma, head and neck, liver or kidney cancer.

The V call is TRBV19, the J call TRBJ1-5; 7 bases are a match to TRBD1. With V trimmed by 5 bases and J by 3 bases, 7 bases remained unmatched. The CDR3 totals 15 residues. The germline gives CDR1 LNHDA, CDR2 SQIVND (reference sequence). The CDR3 region is CASSPRDRYNQPQHF. The CDR3 DNA reads as TGTGCCAGTAGTCCCCGGGACAGATACAATCAGCCCCAGCATTTT.

This chain connects TRBV19 to TRBJ2-1; TRBD2 agrees at 10 bases. CDR1 is LNHDA and CDR2 is SQIVND in the germline V gene (reference sequence). Trimming cost V 4 bases and J 7 bases; bases outside gene matches: 4. The CDR3 has 14 amino acids. The CDR3 DNA sequence: TGTGCCAGTAGTAAACTAGCGGGGATGAATGAGCAGTTCTTC. Translating gives CASSKLAGMNEQFF.

The J gene is TRBJ2-5, the V gene TRBV11-3; D remains ambiguous. V was shortened by 5 bases and J by 2 bases, with 18 bases between the two germline ends. The germline gives CDR1 SGHNT, CDR2 YENEEA. The CDR3 has 16 amino acids. CDR3 in DNA: TGTGCCAGCAGCCCCGATTCTCACTTCTTACAAGAGACCCAGTACTTC. Its protein product is CASSPDSHFLQETQYF.

V gene TRBV5-8 combines with J gene TRBJ2-1; 13 bases line up with TRBD2. J gave up 4 bases and V 1 base, and 2 bases lay outside the gene matches. This CDR3 comprises 16 residues. Germline V gene lookup returns CDR1 SGHTS and CDR2 YDEGEE. The CDR3 reads CASSLWTSGGYNEQFF. The DNA for the CDR3 is TGTGCCAGCAGCTTGTGGACTAGCGGGGGATACAATGAGCAGTTCTTC.

The chain is built from TRBV6-5 and TRBJ2-2, with D maybe TRBD1 (6 bases). This CDR3 spans 15 amino acids. The germline gives CDR1 MNHEY, CDR2 SVGAGI. V was trimmed by 6 bases and J by 0 bases, leaving 11 bases between them. The CDR3 DNA reads TGTGCCAGCAGATCCGGGACACCGAACACCGGGGAGCTGTTTTTT. Amino acid sequence: CASRSGTPNTGELFF.

Sample share makes this clone medium-sized. The chain combines TRBV28 with TRBJ2-1; maybe TRBD1 (7 bases). Germline values: CDR1 MDHEN, CDR2 SYDVKM. V lost 5 bases and J 8 bases, leaving 19 bases between the germline ends. The CDR3 contains 15 residues. The CDR3: CASSPRTGWRDEQFF. Here the CDR3 DNA reads TGTGCCAGCAGTCCCCGGACAGGTTGGAGGGATGAGCAGTTCTTC. The complete variable domain, with remaining parts taken from reference TRBV28 and TRBJ2-1, reads DVKVTQSSRYLVKRTGEKVFLECVQDMDHENMFWYRQDPGLGLRLIYFSYDVKMKEKGDIPEGYSVSREKKERFSLILESASTNQTSMYLCASSPRTGWRDEQFFGPGTRLTVL.

V gene TRBV28 combines with J gene TRBJ2-7, with D uncertain. CDR3 size: 15 residues. Trimming shortened V by 2 bases and J by 2 bases, and 13 bases separated the two germline ends. Germline CDR1 MDHEN, CDR2 SYDVKM. In DNA form, the CDR3 reads TGTGCCAGCAGTTTAGGAAGTTTGGGCACCTACGAGCAGTACTTC. Translated: CASSLGSLGTYEQYF.

V gene TRBV6-1 combines with J gene TRBJ2-7; TRBD2 might be the D (5 bases). Trimming cost V 8 bases and J 5 bases, with 22 bases left between them. CDR1 and CDR2 (germline): MNHNS, SASEGT. The CDR3 runs 15 residues. The CDR3 bases are TGTGCCAGCCGGCCGGTTGAGGGTTCCTTAAACGAGCAGTACTTC. Translating it yields CASRPVEGSLNEQYF.

This sequence joins TRBV7-9 and TRBJ1-2, with 7 bases that match TRBD1. The V and J ends lost 1 base and 7 bases, in that order; junction bases with no gene match: 9. The length of the CDR3 is 15 residues. Germline CDR1 SEHNR, CDR2 FQNEAQ (reference sequence). CDR3 sequence: CASSLVTGVRGGYTF. The CDR3 nucleotides are TGTGCCAGCAGCTTAGTTACAGGGGTTCGCGGTGGCTACACCTTC. The full variable domain, in which reference TRBV7-9 and TRBJ1-2 provide the parts outside the CDR3, is DTGVSQNPRHKITKRGQNVTFRCDPISEHNRLYWYRQTLGQGPEFLTYFQNEAQLEKSRLLSDRFSAERPKGSFSTLEIQRTEQGDSAMYLCASSLVTGVRGGYTFGSGTRLTVV.